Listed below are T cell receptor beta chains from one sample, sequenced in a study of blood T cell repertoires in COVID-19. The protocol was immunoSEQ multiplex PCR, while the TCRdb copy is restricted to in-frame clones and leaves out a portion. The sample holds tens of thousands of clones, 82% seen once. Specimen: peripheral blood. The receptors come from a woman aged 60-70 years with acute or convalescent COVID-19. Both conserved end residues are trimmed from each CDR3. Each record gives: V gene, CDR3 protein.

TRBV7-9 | ASSTRQGAREKLF
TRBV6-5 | ASSPNREGAEAF
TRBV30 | AWSEGGKGQY
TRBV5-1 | ASAPGALTDTQY
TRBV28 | ASSFGRGDVYEQY
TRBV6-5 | ASRYTGQGESYT
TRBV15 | ATSRDQAAGESYT
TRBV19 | ASSMRRQETQY
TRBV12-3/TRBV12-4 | ASSQQGFTEAF
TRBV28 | ASGQGGDTEAF
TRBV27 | ASRGTSGSIYEQF
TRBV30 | AWGGQGNTEAF
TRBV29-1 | SVESSDRNGYT
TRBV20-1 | SASPGGTYYGYT
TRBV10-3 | AIRDRANTGELF
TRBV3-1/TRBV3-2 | ASSHPLAGRNIQY
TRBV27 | ASSLRQGAAGGELF
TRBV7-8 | ASSLAGQGEYGYT